This TCR beta chain was observed in a study of cytomegalovirus exposure and HLA in healthy donors. Study-wide context: Among roughly 190 million T cells, an earlier analysis found roughly 100 million unique TCR beta sequences. General study findings and limits: Common viral pathogens were later found to be apparently linked to several of the most significant clusters.

With respect to this clone: Its target is unknown.

CDR3 length: 12 residues. Germline CDR1 and CDR2: MDHEN and SYDVKM. The V end lost 6 bases, the J end lost 4 bases, and 6 bases lay between the germline ends. Healthy people donating bone marrow made up the donors. PCR primers comprised 60 Vbeta and 13 Jbeta primers. Sequenced by immunoSEQ multiplex PCR; TCRdb stores in-frame clones only, minus some. Of some 180,000 clones detected, about four fifths appear once; the ten largest clones hold approximately 2.9%. The receptor was isolated from a female donor in good health and CMV-seronegative. The chain has TRBV28 and TRBJ2-2; no definite D call. The sample comprised PBMCs. The DNA for the CDR3 is TGTGCCAGCAGGGTAGCCACCGGGGAGCTGTTTTTT. Protein product: CASRVATGELFF.